What follows are 27 T cell receptor beta chains derived from one specimen sequenced in a study of human T cells and chemical hapten exposure. Time point given: pre-sensitization, week 0. Treatment defined: therapeutic diphenylcyclopropenone sensitization with weekly scalp DPC. TCRdb called the RACE reads again in MiXCR, with one record for every CDR3 protein. The sample has around 300,000 distinct CDR3 sequences, 4.5% to 7% seen once. The sequencing here drew on whole blood, taken in connection with sensitization to the hapten diphenylcyclopropenone (DPC). These receptors were collected from a woman aged 18-35 years with alopecia areata. Some clones in this sample may be carry-over from other donors' samples.

This clonotype was observed at least ten times. The rearrangement links TRBV7-9 to TRBJ2-1; D tentatively reads TRBD1 or TRBD2 (5 bases each). Deletions cut 5 bases from V and 8 bases from J, with 16 bases between. Germline loops: CDR1 SEHNR, CDR2 FQNEAQ (reference sequence). This CDR3 spans 14 amino acids. This CDR3 reads CASSPPGRGHEQFF. DNA of the CDR3: TGTGCCAGCAGCCCACCGGGACGTGGACATGAGCAGTTCTTC.

This clonotype was observed many times. The chain links TRBV5-1 to TRBJ2-1; 9 nucleotides align to TRBD2. This CDR3 is built from 16 residues. V dropped 0 bases and J dropped 0; count of bases not matched to a gene: 1. Germline assignment: CDR1 SGHRS and CDR2 YFSETQ. This CDR3 is CASSLASGVSYNEQFF. Here the CDR3 DNA reads TGCGCCAGCAGCTTGGCTAGCGGGGTCTCCTACAATGAGCAGTTCTTC.

The chain has TRBV29-1 and TRBJ2-6; a possible D gene is TRBD1 (6 bases). Germline V lookup: CDR1 SQVTM, CDR2 ANQGSEA. V lost 6 bases and J lost 3, with 15 bases in between. The CDR3 spans 15 residues. CDR3 loop: CSVPGAGDGANVLTF. DNA for the CDR3: TGCAGCGTCCCCGGGGCAGGGGATGGGGCCAACGTCCTGACTTTC.

This clonotype was seen a few times. V gene TRBV12-3 or TRBV12-4 combines with J gene TRBJ2-6; 10 nucleotides line up with TRBD1. This CDR3 spans 17 amino acids. The ends lost 6 bases at V and 0 bases at J; junction bases unmatched: 5. As DNA, the CDR3 is TGTGCCAGCAGCCAGACAGGGGGCACCTCTGGGGCCAACGTCCTGACTTTC. As protein: CASSQTGGTSGANVLTF.

This chain uses TRBV29-1 with TRBJ2-5; TRBD1 matches at 8 bases. The CDR3 totals 16 residues. The V segment lost 4 bases and the J segment 0 bases; nucleotides outside the gene matches: 10. The V gene's germline CDR1 is SQVTM and CDR2 ANQGSEA. In DNA, the CDR3 is TGCAGCGTTGCTTCTCTCTGGACAGGGAACCAAGAGACCCAGTACTTC. Its translation is CSVASLWTGNQETQYF.

This clonotype was counted only a few times. The chain uses TRBV5-4 and TRBJ2-1; 8 positions agree with TRBD2. Germline loops: CDR1 SGHNT, CDR2 YYREEE (reference sequence). The V segment lost 0 bases and the J segment 4 bases; nucleotides outside the gene matches: 3. The length of the CDR3 is 15 residues. The CDR3 reads CASSLEVAGYNEQFF. The CDR3 region has the DNA TGTGCCAGCAGCTTGGAGGTAGCGGGATACAATGAGCAGTTCTTC.

This clonotype has more than one count but fewer than ten. The V gene is TRBV20-1, the J gene TRBJ1-6; unclear D gene. The V end lost 2 bases, the J end lost 3 bases, and 11 bases lay between the germline ends. The CDR3 is made up of 15 amino acids. CDR1 and CDR2 (germline): DFQATT, SNEGSKA (reference sequence). The CDR3 DNA reads TGCAGTGCTAGAAGACTATGGGGCTATAATTCACCCCTCCACTTT. Its translation: CSARRLWGYNSPLHF.

V usage is TRBV5-1 and J usage is TRBJ2-4; the D gene is possibly TRBD1 (5 bases). Trimming shortened V by 1 base and J by 6 bases, and 23 bases separated the two germline ends. The CDR3 consists of 18 residues. Germline-derived CDR1 and CDR2 are SGHRS and YFSETQ. CDR3 bases: TGCGCCAGCAGCTTGTTCCCCATTTCTGACAGCCGATTAAACATTCAGTACTTC. This gives the protein CASSLFPISDSRLNIQYF.

The V gene is TRBV4-1, the J gene TRBJ1-3, with 8 nucleotides matching TRBD1. The germline V gene has CDR1 MGHRA and CDR2 YSYEKL. Trimming took 4 bases from V and 2 from J; bases not matched to a gene: 10. This CDR3 contains 17 residues. The CDR3 region is CASSPSLTGGTGNTIYF. The CDR3 bases are TGCGCCAGCAGCCCCTCCCTTACAGGGGGTACTGGAAACACCATATATTTT.

This clonotype showed up just a few times. The chain is built from TRBV27 and TRBJ2-7, with 10 bases that match TRBD1. Germline CDR1 reads MNHEY; CDR2 reads SMNVEV (reference sequence). CDR3 length equals 15 residues. V lost 1 base to trimming and J lost 4 bases; unmatched junction nucleotides: 4. The CDR3 sequence: CASSLFGQGGYEQYF. As DNA, the CDR3 is TGTGCCAGCAGTTTATTCGGACAGGGGGGTTACGAGCAGTACTTC.

This clonotype was counted a single time. The chain employs TRBV7-2 and TRBJ1-1; 7 bases are a match to TRBD1. CDR3 length: 19 amino acids. Germline V lookup: CDR1 SGHTA, CDR2 FQGNSA. V shed 2 bases and J 3 bases; nucleotides not matched to a gene: 18. This chain's CDR3 is CASSLSDRAQGRVDTEAFF. CDR3 coding DNA: TGTGCCAGCAGCTTAAGTGACAGGGCTCAAGGGCGCGTGGACACTGAAGCTTTCTTT.

This chain joins TRBV29-1 and TRBJ2-5; no firm D call. The V end was cut by 4 bases, the J end by 3 bases, with 9 bases between. CDR1 is SQVTM, CDR2 ANQGSEA, per germline. The CDR3 loop spans 12 amino acids. The CDR3 bases are TGCAGCGTTGCACCAGTGAAAGAGACCCAGTACTTC. Translating it yields CSVAPVKETQYF. The full variable domain, its missing parts supplied by reference TRBV29-1 and TRBJ2-5, is SAVISQKPSRDICQRGTSLTIQCQVDSQVTMMFWYRQQPGQSLTLIATANQGSEATYESGFVIDKFPISRPNLTFSTLTVSNMSPEDSSIYLCSVAPVKETQYFGPGTRLLVL.

This clonotype was found many times. This chain uses TRBV7-9 with TRBJ2-3, with D perhaps TRBD1 (6 bases). Germline CDR1 is SEHNR and CDR2 is FQNEAQ (reference sequence). CDR3 length: 13 amino acids. V lost 7 bases, J lost 4 bases, and 12 bases lay in between. CDR3 coding DNA: TGTGCCAGCAACCGCGCAGGGGCAGATACGCAGTATTTT. This gives the protein CASNRAGADTQYF.

This clonotype was counted at least ten times. The J gene is TRBJ1-5, the V gene TRBV18, with D unclear. The V gene lost 2 bases and the J gene lost 5 bases, with 7 bases spanning the gap. The CDR3 length is 13 residues. Germline loops: CDR1 KGHSH, CDR2 LQKENI. CDR3 DNA: TGTGCCAGCTCACCAGGGAGGGATCAGCCCCAGCATTTT. It translates to CASSPGRDQPQHF.

Only a few counts were recorded for this clonotype. The V and J genes are TRBV7-9 and TRBJ2-3, with 9 positions matching TRBD2. V dropped 3 bases and J dropped 2; count of bases not matched to a gene: 6. The CDR3 length is 16 residues. Per the germline V gene, CDR1 is SEHNR and CDR2 is FQNEAQ (reference sequence). CDR3 sequence reads: CASSLVAGEPTDTQYF. CDR3 nucleotide sequence: TGTGCCAGCAGCTTGGTAGCGGGGGAGCCCACAGATACGCAGTATTTT. Based on the CDR3 plus reference TRBV7-9 and TRBJ2-3, the full variable domain is DTGVSQNPRHKITKRGQNVTFRCDPISEHNRLYWYRQTLGQGPEFLTYFQNEAQLEKSRLLSDRFSAERPKGSFSTLEIQRTEQGDSAMYLCASSLVAGEPTDTQYFGPGTRLTVL.

This clonotype was recorded at least ten times. The gene calls are TRBV4-2 and TRBJ1-1; tentatively, D is TRBD1 (5 bases). The germline V and J ends were trimmed by 1 base and 3 bases, with 12 bases remaining between them. From germline, CDR1 is LGHNA and CDR2 YNFKEQ. CDR3 length equals 15 residues. In DNA form, the CDR3 reads TGTGCCAGCAGCCAAGGCGGGGCATCCGACACTGAAGCTTTCTTT. It specifies CASSQGGASDTEAFF.

This CDR3 reads CASSQRRSSYNSPLHF. The CDR3 nucleotides read TGTGCCAGCAGTCAGAGACGGAGCTCCTATAATTCACCCCTCCACTTT. The V gene is TRBV27, the J gene TRBJ1-6, with D unclear. The germline CDR1 and CDR2 sequences are MNHEY and SMNVEV (reference sequence). CDR3 length: 16 amino acids. Trimming removed 5 bases at V and 0 bases at J, with 11 bases between.

This clonotype was observed many times. The chain recombines TRBV29-1 with TRBJ2-7; D gene uncertain. The CDR3 covers 11 residues. The germline gives CDR1 SQVTM, CDR2 ANQGSEA. V lost 5 bases and J lost 4, with 9 bases in between. The DNA of the CDR3 is TGCAGCGTTCGGTCGGAGTACGAGCAGTACTTC. It is translated as CSVRSEYEQYF.

This clonotype was observed a handful of times. The chain links TRBV5-1 to TRBJ1-2, with TRBD1 matching over 9 bases. This CDR3 has 17 amino acids. Trimming at V came to 0 bases and at J to 2 bases, leaving 8 bases not matched to a gene. Per germline, CDR1 SGHRS and CDR2 YFSETQ. CDR3: CASSLDLGTGPNYGYTF. The DNA of the CDR3 is TGCGCCAGCAGCTTGGATCTTGGGACAGGGCCCAACTATGGCTACACCTTC.

This clonotype was counted a few times. The chain links TRBV6-2 or TRBV6-3 to TRBJ2-3, with D perhaps being TRBD1 or TRBD2 (5 bases each). The CDR3 has 17 amino acids. Germline V CDR1 and CDR2: MNHEY, SVGEGT. The V and J ends lost 10 bases and 1 base respectively, with 24 bases between them. The chain's CDR3 is CATKGPGQGFGTDTQYF. The DNA for the CDR3 is TGTGCCACCAAGGGACCGGGCCAGGGCTTTGGCACAGATACGCAGTATTTT.

As regards this clonotype: An end of the junction does not agree with germline; a read error may underlie this. The chain uses TRBV18 and TRBJ2-5; 7 bases fit TRBD1. This CDR3 is built from 14 residues. Germline CDR1 reads KGHSH; CDR2 reads LQKENI. CDR3 amino acids: CACSQDRLQETQYF. The CDR3 nucleotides read TGTGCCTGCTCCCAGGACAGGTTACAAGAGACCCAGTACTTC.

This clonotype showed up just a few times. This chain links TRBV12-3 or TRBV12-4 with TRBJ2-1, with 9 bases matching TRBD1. After removal of 6 bases from V and 8 bases from J, the junction contained 11 bases not matched to a gene. The CDR3 runs 15 residues. The CDR3 here is CASRPTGGRWDEQFF. In DNA, the CDR3 is TGTGCCAGCAGGCCTACAGGGGGCCGATGGGATGAGCAGTTCTTC.

As concerns this clonotype: A read error may be the cause here, since a much bigger clone is one base away. The rearrangement joins TRBV7-9 to TRBJ2-3; no firm D call. The CDR3 length is 12 residues. Germline CDR1 SEHNR, CDR2 FQNEAQ (reference sequence). CDR3 sequence: CVSSPPGDTQYF. CDR3 nucleotides: TGTGTCAGCAGCCCCCCCGGGGATACGCAGTATTTT.

This clonotype was counted many times. J is TRBJ1-4 and V is TRBV6-4; the D is unclear. This CDR3 has 22 amino acids. The V end was cut by 0 bases, the J end by 0 bases, with 26 bases between. Germline assignment: CDR1 MRHNA and CDR2 SNTAGT. As DNA, the CDR3 is TGTGCCAGCAGTGACTCGAGTCTCCGGTTCCCCGGGCAGGAGGCAACTAATGAAAAACTGTTTTTT. This gives the protein CASSDSSLRFPGQEATNEKLFF.

The table lists this clonotype with a few counts. This chain connects TRBV4-3 to TRBJ2-5; no reliable D call. The CDR3 contains 17 residues. CDR1 is LGHNA, CDR2 YSLEER, per germline. V was cut by 1 base and J by 0 bases, with 15 bases left in between. DNA for the CDR3: TGCGCCAGCAGCCAAGTTCCTGACTTGGGGAACCAAGAGACCCAGTACTTC. Protein sequence: CASSQVPDLGNQETQYF.

The table lists this clonotype with many counts. V gene TRBV7-2 combines with J gene TRBJ2-5, with D tentatively TRBD2 (6 bases). Between the trimmed V and J ends, which lost 1 base and 3 bases, there was a span of 12 bases. This CDR3 region has 15 residues. The germline V gene encodes CDR1 SGHTA and CDR2 FQGNSA. The CDR3 protein is CASSLGSGGEETQYF. The DNA of the CDR3 is TGTGCCAGCAGCTTAGGATCCGGGGGAGAAGAGACCCAGTACTTC. Drawing the rest from reference TRBV7-2 and TRBJ2-5, the complete variable domain is GAGVSQSPSNKVTEKGKDVELRCDPISGHTALYWYRQSLGQGLEFLIYFQGNSAPDKSGLPSDRFSAERTGGSVSTLTIQRTQQEDSAVYLCASSLGSGGEETQYFGPGTRLLVL.

In its sample, this clonotype was seen a few times. The J gene is TRBJ2-5, the V gene TRBV7-2, with TRBD2 identical over 9 bases. Germline V lookup: CDR1 SGHTA, CDR2 FQGNSA. The CDR3 has 16 residues. J gave up 2 bases and V 2 bases, and 6 bases lay outside the gene matches. This chain's CDR3 is CASSLNGGGAQETQYF. The CDR3 nucleotides are TGTGCCAGCAGCTTAAACGGCGGGGGGGCGCAAGAGACCCAGTACTTC.